This T cell receptor beta chain was captured in a study of cytotoxic CD8 clonotypes in ibrutinib-treated CLL. Germline V gene lookup returns CDR1 LGHNA and CDR2 YNFKEQ. V lost 3 bases and J lost 5; bases outside the gene matches: 10. The CDR3 contains 17 residues. Measured with immunoSEQ multiplex PCR; TCRdb has only the in-frame clones, and not every one. The sample lists around 310,000 clones; approximately 80% were seen once. This chain connects TRBV4-2 to TRBJ2-5; TRBD2 matches at 12 bases. Sequenced here: PBMCs, sampled before ibrutinib treatment. The sequence was obtained from a human donor with chronic lymphocytic leukemia. In nucleotides, the CDR3 is TGTGCCAGCAGCCAGGGACTAGCGGGCCAAGCTGGGGAGACCCAGTACTTC. Protein sequence: CASSQGLAGQAGETQYF.